The clone carrying this TCR beta chain occurred a few times. As yet, its antigen is unknown. Data came from immunoSEQ multiplex PCR; TCRdb stores just in-frame clones and leaves some out. The sample consists of approximately 120,000 clones, about 91% of them appearing once. The sample comes from a study of siplizumab effects on memory and regulatory T cells. Whole-study findings and limits: The alloreactive clones that mapped to unstimulated subsets made up only a minor fraction. Suppression by proliferating Tregs derived from siplizumab cultures was not verified. Researchers could not give a naive or memory phenotype to roughly 75-97% of proliferating CD4+ or CD8+ clones.

Sequencing was carried out using Tregs sorted from blood. This sequence was found in a human donor in good health.

In DNA form, the CDR3 reads TGTGCCAGCAGCTTTGGGGGCGCTGAAGCTTTCTTT. As protein: CASSFGGAEAFF. V and J are TRBV11-2 and TRBJ1-1; a possible D gene is TRBD1 (6 bases). V was clipped by 3 bases and J by 6 bases, with 8 bases between them. This CDR3 is built from 12 residues. From germline, CDR1 is SGHAT and CDR2 FQNNGV. Looking up the rest from reference TRBV11-2 and TRBJ1-1 gives the full variable domain: EAGVAQSPRYKIIEKRQSVAFWCNPISGHATLYWYQQILGQGPKLLIQFQNNGVVDDSQLPKDRFSAERLKGVDSTLKIQPAKLEDSAVYLCASSFGGAEAFFGQGTRLTVV.